This T cell receptor beta chain was sequenced during a study of blood T cell repertoires in COVID-19. Study-level information: Researchers got acute and convalescent COVID-19 samples from the United States, Italy and Spain. The cDNA or gDNA used as material had been derived from T cells, B-cell-depleted T cells, or PBMCs.

During active infection, Seattle patients enrolled and were then monitored through disease. Unmatched junction bases numbered 8, after V lost 6 bases and J lost 4 bases. The germline V gene has CDR1 MNHEY and CDR2 SVGAGI. The CDR3 has 15 residues. As handled by the study authors: Estimated nucleated cell counts came from reference gene primer amplification. Profiling relied on immunoSEQ multiplex PCR, and the TCRdb table lists in-frame clones only, not all of them. The V and J calls and clone size come from that table; D and trimming were worked out from the DNA. The sample gives about 180,000 clones, roughly 89% of which show up once; under 15% is in the top ten.

This receptor was taken from a woman aged 65 to 85 with COVID-19, enrolled during active disease. The J gene is TRBJ2-7, the V gene TRBV6-5; 11 bases fit TRBD1. Sequenced sample: peripheral blood. The CDR3 DNA follows: TGTGCCAGCAGCCTCTGGACAGGGGGCTTATACGAGCAGTACTTC. Translating it yields CASSLWTGGLYEQYF.